Below are 19 T cell receptor delta chains sequenced from a single sample in a study of γδ T cells in repeated Plasmodium falciparum infection. TCRdb reprocessed the multiplex PCR reads using CATT. In the table there are 55,000 to 70,000 delta-chain clones, around 1.7% of which are singletons. Vgamma9/Vdelta2+ and Vdelta2-negative gammadelta T cells were flow-sorted from PBMC for bulk sequencing. The specimen sequenced was gamma-delta T cells from blood. These receptors were collected from a pool of human donors (malaria-infected and uninfected, not separated).

This clone was observed a few times. TCRdb attributes to this sequence the protein of a much larger clone, which differs from the DNA translation at residue 16; a read error is likely, and the protein displayed is translated from the DNA. The chain uses TRDV1 and TRDJ1; TRDD3 might be the D (5 bases). As TCRdb names no J gene, one was assigned here on the basis of a DNA match to germline. V was trimmed by 0 bases and J by 0 bases, leaving 32 bases between them. The CDR3 is 23 amino acids. Germline V gene sequence: CDR1 TSWWSYY, CDR2 QGS. Here the CDR3 reads CALGELASTYRLYVWAYTDKLIF. CDR3 DNA sequence: TGTGCTCTTGGGGAACTAGCATCCACTTACCGGCTTTACGTCTGGGCGTACACCGATAAACTCATCTTT.

This clone was counted only a few times. TCRdb's protein, taken from a much larger clone, differs from this DNA's translation at residue 14, likely owing to a read error; the protein displayed comes from the DNA. The chain employs TRDV1 and TRDJ4, with 10 nucleotides matching TRDD3. CDR1 is TSWWSYY, CDR2 QGS, per germline. CDR3 length: 20 amino acids. Germline trimming cut 2 bases from V and 0 bases from J; bases unmatched to any gene: 18. CDR3 nucleotides: TGTGCTCTTGGGGAATGCTACCAACTGGGGGATCCAAGAAGTACCAGACCCCTGATCTTT. As protein: CALGECYQLGDPRSTRPLIF.

A note on this clone: This sequence is one base from a far larger clone and is likely a read error. At the DNA level, this CDR3 is encoded by other sequences in the same sample as well. The rearrangement uses TRDV1 and TRDJ1; tentative D call: TRDD3 (5 bases). As TCRdb names no J gene, one was assigned here on the basis of a DNA match to germline. The CDR3 is made up of 22 amino acids. Germline V gives CDR1 TSWWSYY, CDR2 QGS. V was shortened by 2 bases and J by 0 bases, with 31 bases between the two germline ends. The CDR3 coding sequence is TGTGCTCTTGGGGAATGGCTCCCAACCCCTGGAGGATTTAGGGGAGACACCGATAAACTCATCTTT. As protein: CALGEWLPTPGGFRGDTDKLIF.

This clone was observed a handful of times. The TCRdb protein, from a much larger clone, departs from this DNA's translation at residue 13, likely by read error; the protein shown derives from the DNA. This chain joins TRDV1 and TRDJ1, with TRDD3 matching 10 bases. TCRdb leaves out the J gene; it was filled in here by matching the DNA to germline. Germline V gene sequence: CDR1 TSWWSYY, CDR2 QGS. The junction had 22 bases not matched to a gene; V was cut back by 3 bases and J by 0 bases. This CDR3 contains 22 residues. CDR3 loop: CALGETSWYWGMRIPYTDKLIF. The DNA of the CDR3 is TGTGCTCTTGGGGAGACTTCCTGGTACTGGGGGATGAGGATACCGTACACCGATAAACTCATCTTT.

Remarks on this clone: The protein TCRdb lists belongs to a much larger clone and differs from this DNA's translation at residue 10, which points to a read error; the protein shown is made from the DNA. The V gene call reads TRDV1; no J gene was called. Germline lookup yields CDR1 TSWWSYY and CDR2 QGS. This CDR3 has 12 amino acids. CDR3 DNA: TGTGCTCTTGGGGAACGGGGCCACAAACGCATCTTT. This codes for CALGERGHKRIF.

This clone was counted between two and nine times. This DNA translates differently at residue 23 from the TCRdb protein, which is that of a much larger clone; a read error is likely, and the protein shown is the DNA's own translation. DNA of the CDR3: TGTGCTCTTGGGGAATGTTCCTACCTTGTGCACTGGGGGATACGGTACCAGTACACCGATAAACTCACCTTT. This sequence encodes CALGECSYLVHWGIRYQYTDKLTF. The chain uses TRDV1 and TRDJ1; TRDD3 matches at 13 bases. CDR3 length: 24 residues. The germline V gene encodes CDR1 TSWWSYY and CDR2 QGS.

With regard to this clone: The protein TCRdb lists belongs to a much larger clone and differs from this DNA's translation at residue 8, which points to a read error; the protein shown is made from the DNA. J is TRDJ1 and V is TRDV1, with D unresolved. No J segment appears in TCRdb, so it was assigned here by matching the sequence to germline. Germline V CDR1 and CDR2: TSWWSYY, QGS. Trimming took off 1 base at V and 3 bases at J, with 15 bases between the two ends. The CDR3 runs to 16 residues. This CDR3 is CALGEPRTRMPDKLIF. The DNA of the CDR3 is TGTGCTCTTGGGGAACCCCGGACCCGTATGCCCGATAAACTCATCTTT.

Comments on this clone: The protein recorded in TCRdb matches a much larger clone and deviates from this DNA's translation at residue 5, suggesting a read error; the protein here is obtained by translating the DNA. This chain uses TRDV1 with TRDJ1; 9 bases line up with TRDD3. Germline V CDR1 and CDR2: TSWWSYY, QGS. Unmatched junction bases numbered 22, after V lost 4 bases and J lost 1 base. The CDR3 runs to 21 residues. CDR3 DNA: TGTGCTCTTGGGGGACTATTCCTTCCCGTACGGTACTGGGGGACCACCGATAAACTCATCTTT. Residues: CALGGLFLPVRYWGTTDKLIF.

Many counts were recorded for this clone. A read error likely explains why the TCRdb protein, taken from a much larger clone, differs from this DNA's translation at residue 5; the protein shown is translated from the DNA. The CDR3 spells CALGGLLRSELPSKLIF. For the CDR3, the DNA is TGTGCTCTTGGGGGACTCCTACGGTCGGAACTGCCTAGCAAACTCATCTTT. The chain couples TRDV1 to TRDJ1, with a weak D call TRDD2 (6 bases). V dropped 4 bases and J dropped 8 bases, with 26 bases sitting between them. Germline V lookup: CDR1 TSWWSYY, CDR2 QGS. The CDR3 length is 17 residues.

This clone was counted only a few times. The protein that TCRdb holds for this DNA derives from a much larger clone and differs from the translated DNA at residue 16, which likely indicates a read error; the protein shown here is translated from the DNA. In the same sample, other DNA sequences code for this CDR3. The chain carries TRDV1 and TRDJ1, with a weak D call TRDD3 (6 bases). TCRdb records no J gene; here it was assigned by comparing the DNA to germline. Germline CDR1 is TSWWSYY and CDR2 is QGS. With 2 bases removed from V and 4 bases from J, the gap between germline ends came to 35 bases. CDR3 length: 22 residues. This CDR3 is CALGERGSTFELWWGLVDKLIF. As DNA, the CDR3 is TGTGCTCTTGGGGAAAGGGGATCTACCTTTGAGTTGTGGTGGGGGCTTGTCGATAAACTCATCTTT.

This clone was seen a few times. For this DNA, TCRdb reports the protein of a much larger clone, which diverges at residue 8, most likely from a read error; the protein presented here is translated directly from the DNA. The V and J genes are TRDV1 and TRDJ1; 8 nucleotides align to TRDD3. The CDR3 is made up of 19 amino acids. The junction had 16 bases not matched to a gene; V was cut back by 3 bases and J by 1 base. Germline CDR1 and CDR2: TSWWSYY and QGS. DNA of the CDR3: TGTGCTCTTGGGGACGCCTACGTATACTGGGGGCCGCTCACCGATAAACTCATCTTT. Encoded protein: CALGDAYVYWGPLTDKLIF.

The table lists this clone with a few counts. TCRdb pairs this DNA with a much larger clone's protein that differs at residue 10, likely a read error; the protein shown was translated from the DNA. This chain connects TRDV1 to TRDJ1; 13 bases fit TRDD3. From germline, CDR1 is TSWWSYY and CDR2 QGS. The CDR3 is 25 amino acids. Unmatched junction bases numbered 28, after V lost 0 bases and J lost 3 bases. In DNA form, the CDR3 reads TGTGCTCTTGGGGAACTACAGTCTTCCCACACAAAAACTGGGGGATACGCGTCCTCCCCCGATAAACTCATCTTT. Translated: CALGELQSSHTKTGGYASSPDKLIF.

This clone was seen a handful of times. The translation of this DNA and the TCRdb protein of a much larger clone differ at residue 9, probably owing to a read error; the protein shown here is translated from the DNA. The chain links TRDV1 to TRDJ1, with 9 positions matching TRDD3. Here the J gene came from matching the DNA to germline, since TCRdb omits it. Germline V lookup: CDR1 TSWWSYY, CDR2 QGS. The CDR3 extends over 23 amino acids. V shed 0 bases and J 5 bases; nucleotides not matched to a gene: 28. This CDR3 reads CALGELISPPYNWGKRGVDKLIF. The CDR3 coding sequence is TGTGCTCTTGGGGAACTAATATCCCCACCTTATAACTGGGGGAAAAGGGGTGTTGATAAACTCATCTTT.

This clone was counted a few times. Translating this DNA gives a protein that differs at residue 7 from the TCRdb one, which belongs to a much larger clone; a read error is likely, and the protein shown is this translation. The chain carries TRDV1 and TRDJ1; D is tentatively TRDD2 or TRDD3 (8 bases each). Germline CDR1 and CDR2: TSWWSYY and QGS. Trimming shortened V by 4 bases and J by 7 bases, and 34 bases separated the two germline ends. The CDR3 consists of 20 residues. CDR3 protein: CALGAPSSYLHWGATVKLIF. In DNA, the CDR3 is TGTGCTCTTGGGGCTCCATCTTCCTACTTACACTGGGGGGCCACTGTTAAACTCATCTTT.

This clone was detected only a few times. TCRdb pairs this DNA with a much larger clone's protein that differs at residue 13, likely a read error; the protein shown was translated from the DNA. V usage is TRDV1 and J usage is TRDJ1; 11 bases align to TRDD3. Germline matching of the DNA provided the J gene here, since TCRdb leaves it blank. The germline CDR1 and CDR2 sequences are TSWWSYY and QGS. The CDR3 is made up of 21 amino acids. With 1 base clipped from V and 0 bases from J, the junction kept 16 bases outside the gene matches. Written as DNA, the CDR3 is TGTGCTCTTGGGGAACCCAACTGGGGGATAGAGAGCACAGGGTACACCGATAAACTCATCTTT. Translated, it gives CALGEPNWGIESTGYTDKLIF.

This clone has at least ten counts. This DNA translates differently at residue 3 from the TCRdb protein, which is that of a much larger clone; a read error is likely, and the protein shown is the DNA's own translation. The V gene is TRDV1, the J gene TRDJ1; 7 bases are a match to TRDD3. CDR1 TSWWSYY and CDR2 QGS come from the germline V gene. The CDR3 is 15 residues long. CDR3 protein: CAPGIGAGGPDKLIF. DNA of the CDR3: TGTGCTCCTGGGATAGGTGCTGGGGGCCCCGATAAACTCATCTTT.

A note on this clone: The translation of this DNA and the TCRdb protein of a much larger clone differ at residue 13, probably owing to a read error; the protein shown here is translated from the DNA. This specimen includes other DNA sequences encoding the same CDR3. The genes are TRDV1 and TRDJ2, with D perhaps being TRDD1 or TRDD3 (5 bases each). Germline lookup yields CDR1 TSWWSYY and CDR2 QGS. The CDR3 contains 21 residues. The CDR3 sequence: CALGEESYHEMGRGETAQLFF. The CDR3 coding sequence is TGTGCCCTTGGGGAAGAGTCGTACCATGAAATGGGCAGAGGGGAGACAGCACAACTCTTCTTT.

Sample share makes this clone medium-sized. The J gene is TRDJ1, the V gene TRDV3; 10 nucleotides agree with TRDD3. With 4 bases clipped from V and 2 bases from J, the junction kept 13 bases outside the gene matches. The germline V gene encodes CDR1 TVYSNPD and CDR2 GDNSRS (reference sequence). The CDR3 has 16 residues. CDR3 bases: TGTGCCTCCGAAAGGGGGATACGCGCTAGGACCGATAAACTCATCTTT. As protein: CASERGIRARTDKLIF.

On this clone itself: TCRdb attributes to this sequence the protein of a much larger clone, which differs from the DNA translation at residue 11; a read error is likely, and the protein displayed is translated from the DNA. The gene calls are TRDV1 and TRDJ1; 12 positions match TRDD3. The J gene, missing from TCRdb, was assigned here through DNA to germline matching. This CDR3 is built from 23 residues. The junction had 25 bases not matched to a gene; V was cut back by 2 bases and J by 3 bases. From germline, CDR1 is TSWWSYY and CDR2 QGS. The CDR3 DNA sequence: TGTGCTCTTGGGGAAGGCTTAAAAGCCTTCCCATTCTTGCTGGGGGATACGCCCGATAAACTCATCTTT. Translated, it gives CALGEGLKAFPFLLGDTPDKLIF.